This T cell receptor beta chain was found in a study of T-cell reconstitution after alpha-beta-depleted transplantation in children. Broader study findings: Diversity of TCRbeta at day 60 was high in some patients, arising from surviving recipient T cells and thymic progenitors. Newly made T cells mostly supplied T-cell counts and diversity one year after transplant. Two months or so post-transplant, alpha-beta T cells reportedly derived from several hundred expanded graft clones.

Germline CDR1 is KGHDR and CDR2 is SFDVKD. This CDR3 comprises 13 residues. Trimming shortened V by 2 bases and J by 10 bases, and 13 bases separated the two germline ends. This clonotype was detected a few times. What it recognizes is unknown. A library of TCRbeta sequences, prepared with unique molecular identifiers, was generated. Via MiXCR, TCRdb re-called the PCR reads, giving one row per CDR3 protein. Here the sample spans 200,000 to 250,000 distinct CDR3 sequences, 24% being singletons. The clonotype comes from a female patient between 2 and 15 years old who had a stem cell transplant for congenital amegakaryocytic thrombocytopenia, so the T cells may come from the graft donor. The specimen comprised PBMCs, mostly from graft donor cells, sampled 360 days after TCRalphabeta/CD19-depleted stem cell transplant. This rearrangement joins TRBV24-1 to TRBJ1-2; D is undetermined. In DNA form, the CDR3 reads TGTGCCACCAGTGATTCGGTCCGGGCTCTCTACACCTTC. Its protein is CATSDSVRALYTF.